These T cell receptor beta chains were read from a single sample in a study of blood T cell repertoires in COVID-19. The data were produced by immunoSEQ multiplex PCR, yet TCRdb's version contains in-frame clones alone and is incomplete. The table lists about 150,000 clones, roughly 80% of them singletons. Sequencing was performed on peripheral blood. These receptors were collected from a woman aged 55-70 years with acute or convalescent COVID-19. Each CDR3 is given with its conserved first and last residue. A D gene is named only where the DNA matches it firmly. A row's size may be missing; if present it is once, few, many or a size class.

-	TRBV9	-	TRBJ2-1	CASSVAVDSSSYNEQFF	TGTGCCAGCAGCGTAGCAGTGGACAGTAGCTCCTACAATGAGCAGTTCTTC
-	TRBV4-1	-	TRBJ1-1	CASSQDQGNTEAFF	TGCGCCAGCAGCCAAGATCAGGGGAACACTGAAGCTTTCTTT
-	TRBV6-6	TRBD1	TRBJ2-5	CASTIQGAGETQYF	TGTGCCAGCACCATACAGGGGGCGGGAGAGACCCAGTACTTC
-	TRBV5-1	-	TRBJ2-2	CASSSYTGELFF	TGCGCCAGCAGCTCTTACACCGGGGAGCTGTTTTTT
-	TRBV4-1	TRBD1	TRBJ1-1	CASSQGQGSTEAFF	TGCGCCAGCAGCCAAGGACAGGGCTCCACTGAAGCTTTCTTT
-	TRBV6-1	-	TRBJ1-5	CASSEPLNQPQHF	TGTGCCAGCAGTGAACCACTCAATCAGCCCCAGCATTTT
-	TRBV7-9	-	TRBJ1-5	CASSFSEDQPQHF	TGTGCCAGCAGCTTTTCAGAGGATCAGCCCCAGCATTTT
-	TRBV27	TRBD1	TRBJ1-1	CASSLSRGQGGTEAFF	TGTGCCAGCAGTTTATCGAGGGGACAGGGCGGCACTGAAGCTTTCTTT
-	TRBV28	-	TRBJ1-3	CASSSGGNTIYF	TGTGCCAGCAGTTCCGGTGGAAACACCATATATTTT
-	TRBV3-1/TRBV3-2	-	TRBJ1-6	CASSQDWRRDSPLHF	TGTGCCAGCAGCCAAGATTGGAGGCGAGATTCACCCCTCCACTTT
-	TRBV5-1	-	TRBJ1-2	CASSLRGARGYTF	TGCGCCAGCAGCCTCCGGGGGGCCCGGGGCTACACCTTC
-	TRBV28	-	TRBJ1-2	CASSDVHMDGYTF	TGTGCCAGCAGTGATGTCCACATGGATGGCTACACCTTC
-	TRBV28	-	TRBJ1-2	CASSPDSELYTF	TGTGCCAGCAGTCCCGATAGCGAGTTATACACCTTC
-	TRBV9	-	TRBJ1-1	CASSVLQGIGNTEAFF	TGTGCCAGCAGCGTTCTTCAGGGCATTGGGAACACTGAAGCTTTCTTT
-	TRBV12-3/TRBV12-4	TRBD1	TRBJ1-1	CASRRTGGTEAFF	TGTGCCAGCAGGCGTACAGGGGGAACTGAAGCTTTCTTT
-	TRBV20-1	-	TRBJ1-2	CSASSGGAGDGYTF	TGCAGTGCTAGTTCTGGGGGGGCAGGGGACGGCTACACCTTC
-	TRBV7-2	TRBD2	TRBJ2-5	CASSLAPSGGAETQYF	TGTGCCAGCAGCTTAGCCCCTAGCGGGGGAGCAGAGACCCAGTACTTC
-	TRBV18	-	TRBJ2-3	CASSPRIGVEDTQYF	TGTGCCAGCTCACCACGGATCGGGGTGGAAGATACGCAGTATTTT
-	TRBV6-5	-	TRBJ1-4	CASSSDGGNEKLFF	TGTGCCAGCAGTTCGGACGGGGGTAATGAAAAACTGTTTTTT
-	TRBV6-5	TRBD1	TRBJ1-6	CASNYGTANSPLHF	TGTGCCAGCAACTACGGGACAGCTAATTCACCCCTCCACTTT
few	TRBV9	-	TRBJ2-1	CASSVGVGATRQFF	TGTGCCAGCAGCGTAGGGGTGGGGGCCACCCGGCAGTTCTTC
-	TRBV6-1	-	TRBJ1-2	CASSEVPTPDYGYTF	TGTGCCAGCAGTGAAGTCCCGACTCCGGACTATGGCTACACCTTC
-	TRBV19	-	TRBJ1-5	CASSIARPGAQHF	TGTGCCAGTAGTATAGCTCGGCCGGGGGCCCAGCATTTT
-	TRBV5-5	TRBD1	TRBJ1-5	CASSPVDRGNAWPQHF	TGTGCCAGCAGCCCTGTAGACAGGGGGAATGCTTGGCCCCAGCATTTT
-	TRBV5-1	TRBD1	TRBJ1-1	CASSLGTGFSTEAFF	TGCGCCAGCAGCTTGGGGACAGGGTTTAGCACTGAAGCTTTCTTT
once	TRBV19	TRBD1	TRBJ1-1	CASRAGGAGTEAFF	TGTGCCAGTAGAGCAGGGGGCGCCGGCACTGAAGCTTTCTTT
few	TRBV2	-	TRBJ1-6	CASSLAQGKTPLHF	TGTGCCAGCAGTCTTGCCCAGGGTAAGACACCCCTCCACTTT
-	TRBV9	-	TRBJ2-2	CASSGERSTGELFF	TGTGCCAGCAGCGGAGAAAGGAGCACCGGGGAGCTGTTTTTT
-	TRBV18	TRBD1	TRBJ1-1	CASSDSRDRGLAFF	TGTGCCAGCTCAGATAGCCGGGACAGGGGACTGGCTTTCTTT
few	TRBV5-1	TRBD1	TRBJ2-7	CASSSRDRGTYEQYF	TGCGCCAGCAGCTCCCGGGACAGGGGCACCTACGAGCAGTACTTC
-	TRBV5-4	TRBD2	TRBJ2-3	CASSPAGVAGGPWDTQYF	TGTGCCAGCAGTCCTGCCGGGGTAGCGGGGGGGCCCTGGGATACGCAGTATTTT
-	TRBV7-3	-	TRBJ1-5	CASSMGPGNQPQHF	TGTGCCAGCAGCATGGGCCCAGGCAATCAGCCCCAGCATTTT
few	TRBV4-1	TRBD1	TRBJ1-5	CASSHGGQTYSNQPQHF	TGCGCCAGCAGCCATGGGGGACAGACCTATAGCAATCAGCCCCAGCATTTT
-	TRBV5-4	TRBD1	TRBJ2-2	CASSQDRRATGELFF	TGTGCCAGCAGCCAGGACAGGAGAGCCACCGGGGAGCTGTTTTTT
-	TRBV7-9	TRBD1	TRBJ2-5	CASSIRQGAGEETQYF	TGTGCCAGCAGCATCCGACAGGGGGCCGGAGAAGAGACCCAGTACTTC
-	TRBV27	-	TRBJ2-2	CASRGARINTGELFF	TGTGCCAGCAGGGGGGCCAGGATCAACACCGGGGAGCTGTTTTTT
-	TRBV25-1	-	TRBJ2-3	CASRRTESTDTQYF	TGTGCCAGCAGAAGGACAGAGAGCACAGATACGCAGTATTTT
few	TRBV27	-	TRBJ1-2	CASSPQNRQNYGYTF	TGTGCCAGCAGTCCCCAAAACCGACAGAACTATGGCTACACCTTC
-	TRBV5-8	-	TRBJ1-5	CASSFLYDQPQHF	TGTGCCAGCAGCTTCCTATATGATCAGCCCCAGCATTTT
-	TRBV6-5	TRBD1	TRBJ1-5	CASSSIRDRGQPQHF	TGTGCCAGCAGTTCGATCCGGGACAGGGGTCAGCCCCAGCATTTT
-	TRBV7-9	-	TRBJ1-4	CASSLGTVNEKLFF	TGTGCCAGCAGCTTAGGGACAGTAAATGAAAAACTGTTTTTT
-	TRBV24-1	TRBD1	TRBJ1-1	CATSDLEKTGADLNTEAFF	TGTGCCACCAGTGATTTGGAGAAGACAGGGGCCGACTTGAACACTGAAGCTTTCTTT
-	TRBV30	TRBD1	TRBJ1-3	CAWTGTGKGNTIYF	TGTGCCTGGACCGGGACAGGAAAGGGAAACACCATATATTTT
-	TRBV19	-	TRBJ1-5	CASSMRYSNQPQHF	TGTGCCAGTAGTATGAGGTATAGCAATCAGCCCCAGCATTTT
-	TRBV6-5	-	TRBJ2-5	CASSYSRLKETQYF	TGTGCCAGCAGTTACTCGAGGCTTAAGGAGACCCAGTACTTC
-	TRBV7-2	TRBD2	TRBJ2-1	CASSLEAPSGVPEQFF	TGTGCCAGCAGCTTAGAAGCCCCTAGCGGGGTCCCTGAGCAGTTCTTC
-	TRBV5-1	TRBD2	TRBJ2-1	CASSSPGLAGRNEQFF	TGCGCCAGCAGCTCCCCGGGACTAGCGGGGCGGAATGAGCAGTTCTTC
-	TRBV9	TRBD2	TRBJ2-3	CASSVEFGGASGGLYTDTQYF	TGTGCCAGCAGCGTAGAATTTGGTGGGGCTAGCGGGGGGCTGTACACAGATACGCAGTATTTT
few	TRBV6-5	-	TRBJ1-1	CASSYRIGQTEAFF	TGTGCCAGCAGTTACAGAATAGGACAGACTGAAGCTTTCTTT
-	TRBV5-5	TRBD1	TRBJ2-3	CASYGQGSPSTDTQYF	TGTGCCAGCTATGGACAGGGTTCACCCAGCACAGATACGCAGTATTTT
-	TRBV19	TRBD2	TRBJ2-3	CASSPRLAGGITDTQYF	TGTGCCAGTAGTCCCCGACTAGCGGGGGGTATCACAGATACGCAGTATTTT
-	TRBV30	-	TRBJ1-1	CAGKRLMNTEAFF	TGTGCCGGCAAAAGACTAATGAACACTGAAGCTTTCTTT
-	TRBV5-4	-	TRBJ2-2	CASSLIANTGELFF	TGTGCCAGCAGCTTGATAGCGAACACCGGGGAGCTGTTTTTT
-	TRBV7-3	-	TRBJ2-3	CASSSIPAGDTQYF	TGTGCCAGCAGCTCTATCCCAGCGGGAGATACGCAGTATTTT
-	TRBV3-1/TRBV3-2	TRBD1	TRBJ1-1	CASSPDRGYSEAFF	TGTGCCAGCAGCCCCGACAGGGGGTACTCTGAAGCTTTCTTT